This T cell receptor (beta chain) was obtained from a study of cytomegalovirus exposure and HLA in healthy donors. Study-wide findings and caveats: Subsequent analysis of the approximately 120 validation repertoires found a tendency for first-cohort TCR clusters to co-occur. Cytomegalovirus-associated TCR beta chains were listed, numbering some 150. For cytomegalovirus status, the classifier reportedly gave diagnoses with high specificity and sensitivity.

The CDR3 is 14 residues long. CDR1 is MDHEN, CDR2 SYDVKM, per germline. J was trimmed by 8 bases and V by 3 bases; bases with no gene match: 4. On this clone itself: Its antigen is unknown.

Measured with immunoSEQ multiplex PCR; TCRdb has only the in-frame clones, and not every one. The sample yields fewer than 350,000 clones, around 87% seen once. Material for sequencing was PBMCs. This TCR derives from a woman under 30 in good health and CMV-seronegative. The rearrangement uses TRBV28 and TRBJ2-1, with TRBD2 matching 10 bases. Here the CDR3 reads CASSFFGLADEQFF. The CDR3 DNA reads TGTGCCAGCAGTTTTTTCGGACTAGCGGATGAGCAGTTCTTC. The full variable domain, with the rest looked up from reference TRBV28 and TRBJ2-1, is DVKVTQSSRYLVKRTGEKVFLECVQDMDHENMFWYRQDPGLGLRLIYFSYDVKMKEKGDIPEGYSVSREKKERFSLILESASTNQTSMYLCASSFFGLADEQFFGPGTRLTVL.